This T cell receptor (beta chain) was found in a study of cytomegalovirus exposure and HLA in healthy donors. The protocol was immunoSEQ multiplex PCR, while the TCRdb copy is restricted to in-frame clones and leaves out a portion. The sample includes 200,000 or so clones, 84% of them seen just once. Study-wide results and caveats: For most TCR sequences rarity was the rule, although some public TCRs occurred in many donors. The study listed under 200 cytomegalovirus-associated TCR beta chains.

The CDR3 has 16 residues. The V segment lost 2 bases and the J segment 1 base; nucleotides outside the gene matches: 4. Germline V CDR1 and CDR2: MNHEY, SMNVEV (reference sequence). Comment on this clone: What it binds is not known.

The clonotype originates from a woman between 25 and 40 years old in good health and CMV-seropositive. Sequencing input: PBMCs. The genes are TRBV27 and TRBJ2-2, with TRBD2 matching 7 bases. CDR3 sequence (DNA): TGTGCCAGCAGTTTAAAAAGCGGGGTGAACACCGGGGAGCTGTTTTTT. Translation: CASSLKSGVNTGELFF.